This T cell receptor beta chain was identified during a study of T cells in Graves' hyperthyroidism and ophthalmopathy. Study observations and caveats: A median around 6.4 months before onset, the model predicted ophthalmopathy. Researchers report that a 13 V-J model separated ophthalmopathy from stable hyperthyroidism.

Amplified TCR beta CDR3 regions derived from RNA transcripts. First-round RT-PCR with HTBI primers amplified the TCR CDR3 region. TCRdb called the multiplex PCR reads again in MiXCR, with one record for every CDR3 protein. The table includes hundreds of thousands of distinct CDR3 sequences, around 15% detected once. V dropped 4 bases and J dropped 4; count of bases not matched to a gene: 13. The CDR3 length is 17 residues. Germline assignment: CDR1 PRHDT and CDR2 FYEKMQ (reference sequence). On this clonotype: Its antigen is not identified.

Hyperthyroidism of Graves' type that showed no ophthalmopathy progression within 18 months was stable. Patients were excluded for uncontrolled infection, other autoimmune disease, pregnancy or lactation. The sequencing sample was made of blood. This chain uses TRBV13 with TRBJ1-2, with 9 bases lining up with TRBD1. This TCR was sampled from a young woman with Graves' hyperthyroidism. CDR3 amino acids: CASSSLNAGQGAYGYTF. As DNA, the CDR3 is TGTGCCAGCAGCTCCCTTAATGCGGGACAGGGAGCCTATGGCTACACCTTC.